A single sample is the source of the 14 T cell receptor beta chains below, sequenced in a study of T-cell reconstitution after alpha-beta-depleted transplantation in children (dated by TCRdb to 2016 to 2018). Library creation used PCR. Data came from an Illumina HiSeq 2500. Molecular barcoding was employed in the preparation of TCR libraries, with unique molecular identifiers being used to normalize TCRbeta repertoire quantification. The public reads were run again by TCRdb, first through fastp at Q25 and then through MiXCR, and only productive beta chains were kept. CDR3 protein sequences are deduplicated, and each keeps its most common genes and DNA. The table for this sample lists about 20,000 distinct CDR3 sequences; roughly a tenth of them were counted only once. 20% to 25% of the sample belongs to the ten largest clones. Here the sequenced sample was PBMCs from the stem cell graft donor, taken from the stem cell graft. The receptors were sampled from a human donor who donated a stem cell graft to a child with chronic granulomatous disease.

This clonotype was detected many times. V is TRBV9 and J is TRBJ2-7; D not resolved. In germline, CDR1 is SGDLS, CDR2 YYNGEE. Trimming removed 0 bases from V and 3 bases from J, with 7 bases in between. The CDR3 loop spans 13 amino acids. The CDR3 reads CASSVAPGYEQYF. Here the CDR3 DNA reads TGTGCCAGCAGCGTAGCTCCCGGCTACGAGCAGTACTTC.

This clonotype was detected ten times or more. DNA for the CDR3: TGTGCCAGCAGCGGACGGGGGCCGAACTACAATGAGCAGTTCTTC. Translating gives CASSGRGPNYNEQFF. This chain links TRBV7-9 with TRBJ2-1; D could derive from TRBD1 or TRBD2 (6 bases each). The CDR3 loop spans 15 amino acids. In germline, CDR1 is SEHNR, CDR2 FQNEAQ (reference sequence). V lost 5 bases and J lost 3, with 14 bases in between.

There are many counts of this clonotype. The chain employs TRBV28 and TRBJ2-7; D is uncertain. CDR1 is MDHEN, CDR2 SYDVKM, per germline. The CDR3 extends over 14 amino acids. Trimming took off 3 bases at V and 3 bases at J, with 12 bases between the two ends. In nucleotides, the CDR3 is TGTGCCAGCAGTTTCCCTCCCGAGTACTACGAGCAGTACTTC. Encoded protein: CASSFPPEYYEQYF.

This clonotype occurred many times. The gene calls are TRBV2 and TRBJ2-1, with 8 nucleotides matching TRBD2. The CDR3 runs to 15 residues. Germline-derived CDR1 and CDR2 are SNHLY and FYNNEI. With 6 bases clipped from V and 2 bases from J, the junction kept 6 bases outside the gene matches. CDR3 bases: TGTGCCAGCAGCGAAACGGGGGGGGCCTACAATGAGCAGTTCTTC. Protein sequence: CASSETGGAYNEQFF.

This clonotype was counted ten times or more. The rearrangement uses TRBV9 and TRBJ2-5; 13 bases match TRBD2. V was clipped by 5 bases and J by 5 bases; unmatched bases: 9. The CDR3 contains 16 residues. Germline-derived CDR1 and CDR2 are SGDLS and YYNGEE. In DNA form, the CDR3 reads TGTGCCAGCAGTGAAGGACTAGCGGGGGAGGGCGAGACCCAGTACTTC. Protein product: CASSEGLAGEGETQYF. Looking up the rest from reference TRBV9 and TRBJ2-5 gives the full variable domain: DSGVTQTPKHLITATGQRVTLRCSPRSGDLSVYWYQQSLDQGLQFLIQYYNGEERAKGNILERFSAQQFPDLHSELNLSSLELGDSALYFCASSEGLAGEGETQYFGPGTRLLVL.

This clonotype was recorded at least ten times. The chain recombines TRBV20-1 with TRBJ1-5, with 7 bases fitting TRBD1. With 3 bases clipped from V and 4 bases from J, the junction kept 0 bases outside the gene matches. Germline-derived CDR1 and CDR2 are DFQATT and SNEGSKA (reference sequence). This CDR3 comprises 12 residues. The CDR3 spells CSASRGNQPQHF. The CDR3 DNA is TGCAGTGCTAGCAGGGGGAATCAGCCCCAGCATTTT.

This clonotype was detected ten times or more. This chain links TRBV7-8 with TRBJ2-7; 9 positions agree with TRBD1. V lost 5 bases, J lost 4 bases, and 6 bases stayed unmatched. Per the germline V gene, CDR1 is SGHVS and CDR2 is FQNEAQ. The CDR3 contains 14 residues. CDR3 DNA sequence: TGTGCCAGCAGCCCTGGGACAGGGAAATACGAGCAGTACTTC. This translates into CASSPGTGKYEQYF. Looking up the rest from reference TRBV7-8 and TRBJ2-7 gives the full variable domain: GAGVSQSPRYKVAKRGQDVALRCDPISGHVSLFWYQQALGQGPEFLTYFQNEAQLDKSGLPSDRFFAERPEGSVSTLKIQRTQQEDSAVYLCASSPGTGKYEQYFGPGTRLTVT.

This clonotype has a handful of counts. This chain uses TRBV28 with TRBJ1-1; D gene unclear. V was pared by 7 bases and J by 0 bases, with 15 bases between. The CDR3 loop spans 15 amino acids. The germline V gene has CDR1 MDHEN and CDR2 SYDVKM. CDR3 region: CASNQIIRLNTEAFF. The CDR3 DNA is TGTGCCAGCAACCAAATTATTCGGCTGAACACTGAAGCTTTCTTT.

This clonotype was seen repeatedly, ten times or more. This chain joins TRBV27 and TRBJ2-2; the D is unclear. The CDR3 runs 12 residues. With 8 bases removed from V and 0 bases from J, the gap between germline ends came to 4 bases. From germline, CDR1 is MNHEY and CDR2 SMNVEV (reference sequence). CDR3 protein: CASASNTGELFF. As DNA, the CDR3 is TGTGCCAGCGCATCGAACACCGGGGAGCTGTTTTTT.

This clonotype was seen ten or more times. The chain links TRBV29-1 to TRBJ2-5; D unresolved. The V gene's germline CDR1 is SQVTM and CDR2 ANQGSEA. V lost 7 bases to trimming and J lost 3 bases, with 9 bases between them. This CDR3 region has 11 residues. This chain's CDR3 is CSGKWEETQYF. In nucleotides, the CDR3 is TGCAGCGGTAAATGGGAAGAGACCCAGTACTTC.

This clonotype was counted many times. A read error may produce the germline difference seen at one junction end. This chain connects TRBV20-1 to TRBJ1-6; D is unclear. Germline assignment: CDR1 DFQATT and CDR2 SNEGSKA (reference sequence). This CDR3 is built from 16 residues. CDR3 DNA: TGCTGTGCTCAATCCTCCTTGGGATCCTATAATTCACCCCTCCACTTT. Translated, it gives CCAQSSLGSYNSPLHF.

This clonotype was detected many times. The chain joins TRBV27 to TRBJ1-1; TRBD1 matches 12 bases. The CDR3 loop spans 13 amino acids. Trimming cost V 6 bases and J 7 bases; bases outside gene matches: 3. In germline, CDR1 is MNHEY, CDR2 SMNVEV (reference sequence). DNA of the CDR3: TGTGCCAGCAGGGGACAGGGGGCCGATGAAGCTTTCTTT. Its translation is CASRGQGADEAFF.

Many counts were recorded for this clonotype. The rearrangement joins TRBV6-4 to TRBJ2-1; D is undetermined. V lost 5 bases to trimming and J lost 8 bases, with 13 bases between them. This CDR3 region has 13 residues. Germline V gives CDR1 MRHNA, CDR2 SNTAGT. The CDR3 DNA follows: TGTGCCAGCAGTAGAGGCGTCGTGGATGAGCAGTTCTTC. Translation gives CASSRGVVDEQFF.

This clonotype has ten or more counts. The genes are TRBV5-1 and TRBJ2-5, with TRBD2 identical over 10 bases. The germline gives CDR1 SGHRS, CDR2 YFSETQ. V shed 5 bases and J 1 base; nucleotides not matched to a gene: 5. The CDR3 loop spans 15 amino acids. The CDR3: CASRVTSGVQETQYF. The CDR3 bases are TGCGCCAGCAGGGTTACTAGCGGGGTCCAAGAGACCCAGTACTTC.